These 30 T cell receptor beta chains came from one sample sequenced in a study of blood T cell repertoires in COVID-19. Using immunoSEQ multiplex PCR, the repertoire was profiled, and TCRdb retains in-frame clones only, with some absent. The repertoire holds just under 20,000 clones, with more than 80% as singletons. Input material: peripheral blood. Receptors were obtained from a woman in her fifties or sixties with active COVID-19.

This chain uses TRBV5-1 with TRBJ2-5, with a weak D call TRBD2 (6 bases). The CDR3 runs 17 residues. The V and J ends lost 0 bases and 4 bases respectively, with 19 bases between them. Per the germline V gene, CDR1 is SGHRS and CDR2 is YFSETQ. CDR3 coding DNA: TGCGCCAGCAGCTTGGGGTTGGAGGGTCTTATTGGAGAGACCCAGTACTTC. Protein product: CASSLGLEGLIGETQYF.

The CDR3 reads CASSLDRRSYNEQFF. DNA of the CDR3: TGTGCCAGCAGCTTGGACAGGCGATCCTACAATGAGCAGTTCTTC. The chain combines TRBV7-2 with TRBJ2-1; 7 bases agree with TRBD1. The CDR3 consists of 15 residues. The junction had 3 bases not matched to a gene; V was cut back by 3 bases and J by 1 base. In germline, CDR1 is SGHTA, CDR2 FQGNSA.

V is TRBV6-5 and J is TRBJ2-7, with D tentatively TRBD1 (6 bases). CDR3 length: 13 residues. Germline-derived CDR1 and CDR2 are MNHEY and SVGAGI. The CDR3 here is CASKQGVSYEQYF. For the CDR3, the DNA is TGTGCTAGTAAACAGGGAGTCTCCTACGAGCAGTACTTC.

A single count supports this clone. This chain links TRBV19 with TRBJ2-1; 7 nucleotides align to TRBD1. The CDR3 is 13 amino acids. Germline V CDR1 and CDR2: LNHDA, SQIVND (reference sequence). Trimming cost V 3 bases and J 8 bases; bases outside gene matches: 4. CDR3 protein: CASSMNRGDEQFF. DNA for the CDR3: TGTGCCAGTAGTATGAACAGGGGCGATGAGCAGTTCTTC. Full variable domain (outside the CDR3, taken from reference TRBV19 and TRBJ2-1): DGGITQSPKYLFRKEGQNVTLSCEQNLNHDAMYWYRQDPGQGLRLIYYSQIVNDFQKGDIAEGYSVSREKKESFPLTVTSAQKNPTAFYLCASSMNRGDEQFFGPGTRLTVL.

The rearrangement joins TRBV19 to TRBJ1-1; possible D gene TRBD1, 5 bases. This CDR3 comprises 11 residues. V shed 3 bases and J shed 11 bases, with 10 bases lying between them. Germline V gene sequence: CDR1 LNHDA, CDR2 SQIVND (reference sequence). Here the CDR3 reads CASSMTDQAFF. The CDR3 nucleotides are TGTGCCAGTAGTATGACAGATCAGGCTTTCTTT.

This chain links TRBV28 with TRBJ2-4; TRBD2 is a possible D gene (6 bases). The ends were cut back, 5 bases at V and 4 bases at J, with 18 bases in the middle. Per germline, CDR1 MDHEN and CDR2 SYDVKM. There are 16 residues in the CDR3. The CDR3 nucleotides are TGTGCCAGCAGTCCCTGGGGTGGGGACTTAAAAAACATTCAGTACTTC. It yields the protein CASSPWGGDLKNIQYF.

The genes are TRBV6-6 and TRBJ1-1; D call uncertain. V lost 3 bases and J 1 base, leaving 9 bases between the germline ends. This CDR3 comprises 14 residues. The germline gives CDR1 MNHNY, CDR2 SVGAGI (reference sequence). CDR3 region: CASSYGQENTEAFF. CDR3 DNA sequence: TGTGCCAGCAGTTATGGCCAGGAGAACACTGAAGCTTTCTTT.

The chain is built from TRBV2 and TRBJ1-6; maybe TRBD1 (5 bases). V shed 3 bases and J shed 8 bases, with 14 bases lying between them. This CDR3 has 15 residues. Germline CDR1 is SNHLY and CDR2 is FYNNEI. The CDR3 DNA follows: TGTGCCAGCAGTGACGACTCACAGGTGGATTCACCCCTCCACTTT. It translates to CASSDDSQVDSPLHF.

This clone was seen a few times. This chain uses TRBV24-1 with TRBJ1-2; TRBD1 aligns across 7 bases. J gave up 4 bases and V 3 bases, and 10 bases lay outside the gene matches. The CDR3 is 16 residues long. CDR1 and CDR2 (germline): KGHDR, SFDVKD. CDR3 sequence (DNA): TGTGCCACCAGTGATCCGGGACAGAGTGGGTTCTATGGCTACACCTTC. This gives the protein CATSDPGQSGFYGYTF.

The rearrangement links TRBV7-9 to TRBJ1-2; a possible D gene is TRBD1 (5 bases). With 1 base removed from V and 5 bases from J, the gap between germline ends came to 8 bases. This CDR3 spans 13 amino acids. Germline V lookup: CDR1 SEHNR, CDR2 FQNEAQ (reference sequence). The CDR3: CASSLDRGYGYTF. The CDR3, as DNA: TGTGCCAGCAGCTTAGATCGGGGGTATGGCTACACCTTC.

This clone appeared a single time. Here the CDR3 reads CASSPHGRSHEQYF. The CDR3 bases are TGTGCCAGCAGCCCCCACGGGAGGTCCCACGAGCAGTACTTC. The V gene is TRBV13, the J gene TRBJ2-7; 7 nucleotides line up with TRBD2. Germline CDR1 PRHDT, CDR2 FYEKMQ (reference sequence). V lost 5 bases and J lost 5; bases outside the gene matches: 9. The CDR3 has 14 amino acids.

The chain links TRBV6-5 to TRBJ1-3, with D uncertain. The CDR3 is 16 amino acids. The ends were cut back, 2 bases at V and 0 bases at J, with 11 bases in the middle. Germline CDR1 reads MNHEY; CDR2 reads SVGAGI. This chain's CDR3 is CASSYRHTFSGNTIYF. The CDR3 DNA reads as TGTGCCAGCAGTTACCGTCACACATTCTCTGGAAACACCATATATTTT.

The chain links TRBV7-6 to TRBJ2-5; 9 bases align to TRBD1. The germline gives CDR1 SGHVS, CDR2 FNYEAQ. This CDR3 comprises 16 residues. With 1 base clipped from V and 3 bases from J, the junction kept 6 bases outside the gene matches. The CDR3 DNA reads TGTGCCAGCAGCTTAGAATACAGGGGGCGCAAAGAGACCCAGTACTTC. Its translation is CASSLEYRGRKETQYF.

The chain joins TRBV18 to TRBJ2-7, with 7 positions matching TRBD1. Trimming at V came to 1 base and at J to 4 bases, leaving 4 bases not matched to a gene. The CDR3 has 14 residues. In germline, CDR1 is KGHSH, CDR2 LQKENI. The CDR3 DNA reads TGTGCCAGCTCACCACAGGGGGCTGGGTACGAGCAGTACTTC. It yields the protein CASSPQGAGYEQYF.

The chain employs TRBV12-3 or TRBV12-4 and TRBJ1-2; possibly TRBD1 for D (5 bases). V was pared by 5 bases and J by 8 bases, with 12 bases between. CDR3 size: 12 residues. CDR3 in DNA: TGTGCCAGCAGTCCTAACGGGGGGGGCTACACCTTC. It yields the protein CASSPNGGGYTF.

This rearrangement joins TRBV2 to TRBJ2-7, with TRBD1 matching over 10 bases. V was pared by 8 bases and J by 2 bases, with 0 bases of the junction left unmatched. CDR3 length: 12 residues. Germline lookup yields CDR1 SNHLY and CDR2 FYNNEI. The CDR3 loop reads CASGTGAYEQYF. CDR3 DNA sequence: TGTGCCAGCGGGACAGGGGCCTACGAGCAGTACTTC.

The chain links TRBV19 to TRBJ2-7, with D perhaps matching TRBD1 (6 bases). The CDR3 consists of 14 residues. Germline loops: CDR1 LNHDA, CDR2 SQIVND (reference sequence). V lost 5 bases to trimming and J lost 4 bases, with 15 bases between them. CDR3 nucleotides: TGTGCCAGTAGTGAACAGGGTTCGGTTTACGAGCAGTACTTC. Residues: CASSEQGSVYEQYF. The whole variable domain, remainder taken from reference TRBV19 and TRBJ2-7, is DGGITQSPKYLFRKEGQNVTLSCEQNLNHDAMYWYRQDPGQGLRLIYYSQIVNDFQKGDIAEGYSVSREKKESFPLTVTSAQKNPTAFYLCASSEQGSVYEQYFGPGTRLTVT.

The chain couples TRBV11-1 to TRBJ2-3; no clear D gene. This CDR3 region has 15 residues. CDR1 is SGHAT and CDR2 is FQDESV in the germline V gene (reference sequence). Between the trimmed V and J ends, which lost 0 bases and 2 bases, there was a span of 9 bases. CDR3 sequence (DNA): TGTGCCAGCAGCTTAGCGGTACAGACCACAGATACGCAGTATTTT. Its translation is CASSLAVQTTDTQYF.

The chain is built from TRBV2 and TRBJ1-5, with TRBD1 identical over 8 bases. The CDR3 totals 15 residues. Per germline, CDR1 SNHLY and CDR2 FYNNEI. V trimming: 4 bases; J trimming: 6 bases; junction bases outside the gene matches: 8. This CDR3 is CASSGDRGWSQPQHF. In DNA form, the CDR3 reads TGTGCCAGCAGTGGTGACAGGGGATGGAGTCAGCCCCAGCATTTT.

The chain employs TRBV28 and TRBJ1-5; D is ambiguous. V lost 6 bases to trimming and J lost 0 bases, with 18 bases between them. Germline V lookup: CDR1 MDHEN, CDR2 SYDVKM. The CDR3 is made up of 17 amino acids. The CDR3, as DNA: TGTGCCAGCAGGCCCCTAGGACTGTTTAATAGCAATCAGCCCCAGCATTTT. Translation: CASRPLGLFNSNQPQHF.

The chain uses TRBV5-1 and TRBJ2-1, with D possibly matching TRBD2 (6 bases). From germline, CDR1 is SGHRS and CDR2 YFSETQ. CDR3 length: 14 amino acids. V was shortened by 6 bases and J by 10 bases, with 20 bases between the two germline ends. The CDR3 loop reads CASTGTSGEGEQFF. In DNA form, the CDR3 reads TGCGCCAGCACCGGGACGTCGGGAGAAGGCGAGCAGTTCTTC.

This clone appeared once. The rearrangement joins TRBV10-3 to TRBJ2-6; a weak D match, TRBD2 (5 bases). Trimming left V 1 base short and J 0 bases short, with 10 bases between. The CDR3 is 17 amino acids. CDR1 ENHRY and CDR2 SYGVKD come from the germline V gene. The CDR3 is CAISEWRVNSGANVLTF. In DNA form, the CDR3 reads TGTGCCATCAGTGAGTGGCGGGTGAACTCTGGGGCCAACGTCCTGACTTTC.

The chain recombines TRBV10-3 with TRBJ2-7; TRBD1 agrees at 7 bases. The germline CDR1 and CDR2 sequences are ENHRY and SYGVKD. The length of the CDR3 is 14 residues. V was clipped by 2 bases and J by 1 base; unmatched bases: 2. CDR3 bases: TGTGCCATCAGTGAGGGGACAGCGTCCTACGAGCAGTACTTC. This encodes CAISEGTASYEQYF.

Only one count was recorded for this clone. An end of the junction differs from the germline gene, which may be a read error. The chain has TRBV5-1 and TRBJ2-1; 7 positions agree with TRBD1. CDR3 size: 14 residues. Germline-derived CDR1 and CDR2 are SGHRS and YFSETQ. DNA of the CDR3: TGCGCCAGCAGCCCCGGGACAGCATACAATGGGCAGTTCTTC. Encoded protein: CASSPGTAYNGQFF.

This chain uses TRBV19 with TRBJ1-2; D is uncertain. Germline V gene sequence: CDR1 LNHDA, CDR2 SQIVND (reference sequence). The CDR3 covers 11 residues. V was clipped by 10 bases and J by 3 bases, with 9 bases between them. The CDR3, as DNA: TGTGCCACGTCCGGGTACTATGGCTACACCTTC. This gives the protein CATSGYYGYTF.

V and J are TRBV24-1 and TRBJ1-2, with TRBD1 as a possible D gene (6 bases). Germline CDR1 and CDR2: KGHDR and SFDVKD. V lost 5 bases and J lost 3, with 12 bases in between. The CDR3 is made up of 14 amino acids. The CDR3 loop is CATSVTGSHYGYTF. As DNA, the CDR3 is TGTGCCACCAGTGTAACAGGGTCCCACTATGGCTACACCTTC.

J is TRBJ2-2 and V is TRBV5-1; D may be TRBD1 (6 bases). V lost 5 bases to trimming and J lost 3 bases, with 14 bases between them. CDR1 and CDR2 from the germline V gene are SGHRS and YFSETQ. This CDR3 has 15 residues. Here the CDR3 reads CASRMMGADTGELFF. In DNA, the CDR3 is TGCGCCAGCAGGATGATGGGGGCCGACACCGGGGAGCTGTTTTTT.

The V and J genes are TRBV5-1 and TRBJ2-1, with 8 bases that match TRBD1. The V gene end was trimmed by 4 bases and the J gene end by 12 bases; junction bases not matched to a gene: 15. Germline V CDR1 and CDR2: SGHRS, YFSETQ. The CDR3 runs 15 residues. The CDR3 protein is CASSVQGGPMDAQFF. CDR3 sequence (DNA): TGCGCCAGCAGCGTACAGGGGGGCCCTATGGATGCGCAGTTCTTC. Full variable domain (outside the CDR3, taken from reference TRBV5-1 and TRBJ2-1): KAGVTQTPRYLIKTRGQQVTLSCSPISGHRSVSWYQQTPGQGLQFLFEYFSETQRNKGNFPGRFSGRQFSNSRSEMNVSTLELGDSALYLCASSVQGGPMDAQFFGPGTRLTVL.

The chain has TRBV24-1 and TRBJ1-1; 9 nucleotides agree with TRBD1. V shed 4 bases, J shed 1 base, and the junction held 3 bases outside the gene matches. The CDR3 has 15 amino acids. The germline gives CDR1 KGHDR, CDR2 SFDVKD. DNA for the CDR3: TGTGCCACCAGTGACCCGACAGGGGGGAACACTGAAGCTTTCTTT. Translation gives CATSDPTGGNTEAFF.

Points on this clone: Relative to the germline gene, one junction end is altered; a read error may explain this. This chain connects TRBV7-7 to TRBJ2-2, with TRBD1 identical over 7 bases. Germline CDR1 SSHAT, CDR2 FNYEAQ (reference sequence). The CDR3 consists of 15 residues. In DNA, the CDR3 is TGTGCTAGCAGCGCCCGACAGGGCAACACCGGGGAGCTGTTTTTT. The encoded protein is CASSARQGNTGELFF.